This T cell receptor beta chain was identified during a study of blood T cell repertoires in COVID-19. TCRdb keeps only in-frame clones here, not all; method: immunoSEQ multiplex PCR. The sample yields some 260,000 clones, about 87% seen once. Sequencing input: peripheral blood. The TCR comes from a woman aged 25 to 45 with COVID-19, enrolled during active disease.

Here the CDR3 DNA reads TGTGCCAGTAGCCAAGCTCCCGGGCAGGGGGGCGGCTACACCTTC. Protein: CASSQAPGQGGGYTF. The V gene is TRBV19, the J gene TRBJ1-2, with 7 bases matching TRBD1. The V and J ends lost 6 bases and 8 bases, in that order; junction bases with no gene match: 15. The CDR3 contains 15 residues. In germline, CDR1 is LNHDA, CDR2 SQIVND (reference sequence).